Listed here is a single TCR beta chain. This clone was observed a single time. Its antigen specificity is not known. Base-call qualities are not available, and no considerably larger clone is one nucleotide away. This record belongs to a study of blood T cell repertoires in COVID-19 (TCRdb year 2020). Looking at the study overall: Samples covering the acute and convalescent phases of COVID-19 were provided by collaborators in the United States, Italy and Spain. The repertoires were made available in a free public database intended to serve as a resource for research on the immune response to SARS-CoV-2. The material from the prospective study consisted of cDNA or gDNA derived from T cells, B-cell-depleted T cells, or PBMCs. Deeply sampled blood TCRbeta repertoires from subjects exposed to, actively infected with, or recovered from COVID-19 were included in the dataset. A de-identified subject ID, COVID-19 status, age in years and sex were almost always included in the sample metadata. Where available, HLA class I and class II types were obtained from metadata supplied by the sample provider rather than from assay-based typing. The samples were drawn from two sources: the first 160 participants of the ongoing ImmuneRACE study, and approximately 1,300 subjects contributed by 6 global collaborators.

TCRbeta CDR3 regions were amplified from genomic DNA by means of the immunoSEQ Assay, a bias-controlled multiplex PCR. The authors' analysis ran thus. The number of nucleated cells in each sample was estimated from the amplification of reference gene primers within the assay. To quantify the absolute abundance of each unique TCRbeta CDR3 rearrangement, sequence reads were collapsed and filtered. For each sample, productive Simpson clonality was calculated as the square root of Simpson's diversity index across productive rearrangements. Drawn from immuneACCESS, this table holds only the in-frame rearrangements with V and J called that TCRdb kept. Clones are partly lost; checked studies trace under half to an unresolved V gene and leave the rest unexplained. D and trimming were read from the DNA, whereas the V and J calls and clone size are those reported in that table. The sample table holds around 280,000 clones, of which approximately 90% were seen once. Roughly 2.2% of the sample belongs to the ten largest clones.

Another Seattle source contributed samples from volunteer blood donors who had recovered from COVID-19. The collaborating institutions used their own protocols to collect whole blood in K2EDTA tubes. For TCRbeta analysis, collaborators shipped samples as frozen whole blood, isolated PBMCs, or DNA extracted from either of those sample types. The CDR1 and CDR2 encoded by the germline V gene are MNHEY and SVGEGT. The CDR3 sequence holds 15 residues, the cysteine and phenylalanine included. The only DNA kept is the CDR3, 45 bases in frame from the first base. V loses 2 bases of germline sequence and J loses 5 bases, and the interval between the two ends is 13 bases. Paper-wide results and their limitations: The amount of clinical and demographic metadata varied by source and participant and was provided uncurated.

Input material: peripheral blood. This clonotype originated in a woman in her forties or fifties who had recovered from COVID-19. Recombination linked TRBV6-2 or TRBV6-3 to TRBJ1-5, with TRBD1 tentatively as D gene (5 bases match). The DNA reads as follows: TGTGCCAGCAGTTACGGCTTCAGGGTTGATCAGCCCCAGCATTTT. Its amino acids are CASSYGFRVDQPQHF.